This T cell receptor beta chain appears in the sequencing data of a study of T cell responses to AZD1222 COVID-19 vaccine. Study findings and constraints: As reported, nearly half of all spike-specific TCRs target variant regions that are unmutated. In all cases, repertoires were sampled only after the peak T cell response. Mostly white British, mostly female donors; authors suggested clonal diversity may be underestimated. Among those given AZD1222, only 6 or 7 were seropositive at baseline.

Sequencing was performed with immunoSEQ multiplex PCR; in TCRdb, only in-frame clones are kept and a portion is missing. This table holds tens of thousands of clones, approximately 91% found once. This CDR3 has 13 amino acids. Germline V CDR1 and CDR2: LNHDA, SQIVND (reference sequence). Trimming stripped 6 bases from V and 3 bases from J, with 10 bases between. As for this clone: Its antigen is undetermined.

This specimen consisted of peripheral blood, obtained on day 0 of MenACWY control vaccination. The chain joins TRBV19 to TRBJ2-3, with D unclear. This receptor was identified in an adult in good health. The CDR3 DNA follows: TGTGCCAGTAGATTACGGTCAACAGATACGCAGTATTTT. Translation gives CASRLRSTDTQYF.